These T cell receptor beta chains were read from a single sample in a study of T cells in Graves' hyperthyroidism and ophthalmopathy. Each CDR3 protein is one row after TCRdb ran MiXCR on the multiplex PCR reads. The table shows fewer than 650,000 distinct CDR3 sequences, with around 13% occurring only once. Sequencing was done on a sample of blood. All receptors derive from a woman aged 25 to 39 with Graves' hyperthyroidism that later progressed to Graves' ophthalmopathy. The CDR3 runs from the conserved cysteine through the conserved F or W. Each record gives: D gene, V gene, clone size, J gene, CDR3 DNA, CDR3 protein. D genes are given only for firm matches. Size is omitted from some rows. Given values are once, few, many or a class for expanded clones.

>.|TRBV2|many|TRBJ2-1
TGTGCCAGCAGGGCTGGCGAGGGAGTTATCTCGAATGAGCAGTTCTTC
CASRAGEGVISNEQFF
>TRBD2|TRBV20-1|medium-sized|TRBJ2-1
TGCAGTGCCGTGACTAGCGGCGAGCAGTTCTTC
CSAVTSGEQFF
>TRBD1|TRBV25-1|few|TRBJ2-1
TGTGCCAGCTCCCGGGACAGGGGACGCGGGGGGACGGGCAATGAGCAGTTCTTC
CASSRDRGRGGTGNEQFF
>TRBD1|TRBV9|.|TRBJ2-7
TGTGCCAGCAGCCCCGGGACAGCCAGGGCCTACGAGCAGTACTTC
CASSPGTARAYEQYF
>.|TRBV18|once|TRBJ1-6
TGTGCCAGCTCCCTGGGGGTCAGCTCCTATAATTCACCCCTCCACTTT
CASSLGVSSYNSPLHF
>.|TRBV27|.|TRBJ1-6
TGTGCCAGCAGTTTTTACGCTTCGGCCGTAGCAAATAATTCACCCCTCCACTTT
CASSFYASAVANNSPLHF
>.|TRBV19|many|TRBJ1-5
TGTGCCAGTAGGAATTTGATCACAGGGATCAGCAATCAGCCCCAGCATTTT
CASRNLITGISNQPQHF
>TRBD2|TRBV30|many|TRBJ2-1
TGTGCCTGGAGTGTTAGCGGGATTACCCAGTTCTTC
CAWSVSGITQFF
>.|TRBV12-3/TRBV12-4|many|TRBJ1-1
TGTGCCAGCAGTTTTCTCCCGGGACAACCGCTGGGAGCTTTCTTT
CASSFLPGQPLGAFF
>TRBD1|TRBV5-6|.|TRBJ1-2
TGTGCCAGCAGCTTGATCGGGACAGGGGATGGCTACACCTTC
CASSLIGTGDGYTF
>TRBD2|TRBV10-3|few|TRBJ2-3
TGTGCCATCAGTGACTCAACGGGGAGGGTGGATACGCAGTATTTT
CAISDSTGRVDTQYF
>.|TRBV5-6|many|TRBJ2-3
TGTGCCAGCAGCGACATCAGGGGAACAGATACGCAGTATTTT
CASSDIRGTDTQYF
>TRBD1|TRBV7-9|many|TRBJ1-1
TGTGCCAGCAGCTTAGGGACAGGGGGCATTCGGAACACTGAAGCTTTCTTT
CASSLGTGGIRNTEAFF
>.|TRBV28|many|TRBJ2-5
TGTGCCAGCAGTTTAAAGGCCTCGGGGCCCCAAGGGGACCAGTACTTC
CASSLKASGPQGDQYF
>.|TRBV7-2|many|TRBJ2-7
TGTGCCAGCAGCTTAGGGCAGCTCCCCTACGAGCAGTACTTC
CASSLGQLPYEQYF
>TRBD1|TRBV20-1|many|TRBJ1-5
TGCAGTGCAGAGGACAGGGTGGATCAGCCCCAGCATTTT
CSAEDRVDQPQHF
>.|TRBV7-9|.|TRBJ2-3
TGTGCCAGCAGCTTTGTCGGGCGCAGTAGGGAGAATGTGTTAGATACGCAGTATTTT
CASSFVGRSRENVLDTQYF
>.|TRBV15|many|TRBJ2-1
TGTGCCACCAGCACCCCCGACAGTGATAAGTTCTTC
CATSTPDSDKFF
>.|TRBV7-3|.|TRBJ1-1
TGTGCCAGCAGCCCCTCCGGACAGATTAACACTGAAGCTTTCTTT
CASSPSGQINTEAFF
>TRBD2|TRBV12-3/TRBV12-4|.|TRBJ2-2
TGTGCCAGCAGGACTAGCGGGAGGGCCCCCGGGGAGCTGTTTTTT
CASRTSGRAPGELFF
>TRBD1|TRBV30|many|TRBJ2-1
TGTGCCTGGAGTACGGGACAGGGGGCGGCAAATGAGCAGTTCTTC
CAWSTGQGAANEQFF
>.|TRBV11-2|many|TRBJ2-3
TGTGCCAGCAGCCACCAGACAGATACGCAGTATTTT
CASSHQTDTQYF
>.|TRBV6-5|.|TRBJ2-7
TGTGCCAGCAGTTCCCTCCCTGGCGTTGAGCAGTACTTC
CASSSLPGVEQYF
>.|TRBV2|many|TRBJ1-1
TGTGCCAGCAGACGACTCGGGTCTGCGAACACTGAAGCTTTCTTT
CASRRLGSANTEAFF
>.|TRBV12-3/TRBV12-4|.|TRBJ1-5
TGTGCCAGCGGTAGGAGCCCCCCTCAGCCCCAGCATTTT
CASGRSPPQPQHF
>.|TRBV20-1|many|TRBJ1-1
TGCAGTGCTAGAAGTTCTGGGGGCGTAACTGAAGCTTTCTTT
CSARSSGGVTEAFF
>TRBD2|TRBV9|many|TRBJ2-1
TGTGCCAGCAGCGATAGCGGGGCTACTCACAATGAGCAGTTCTTC
CASSDSGATHNEQFF
>TRBD2|TRBV11-3|many|TRBJ2-1
TGTGCCAGCAGCCCCGGACTAGGCCGTGAGCAGTTCTTC
CASSPGLGREQFF